The T cell receptor (beta chain) under discussion was sequenced for a study of cytomegalovirus exposure and HLA in healthy donors. Notes on the study in general: Most likely, a cluster of highly shared sequence variants arose as a sequencing artifact. Most TCRs appeared rarely, but some public TCRs recurred in many donors. Researchers catalogued under 200 TCR beta chains as cytomegalovirus-associated.

Donors sampled were nominally healthy, though unrecorded immune exposures were likely. The CDR3 runs 18 residues. CDR1 LGHNA and CDR2 YNFKEQ come from the germline V gene. The ends lost 0 bases at V and 3 bases at J; junction bases unmatched: 13. This clone was recorded once. Its antigen is currently unknown. The PCR had 60 Vbeta and 13 Jbeta primers. Repertoires were generated with immunoSEQ multiplex PCR, while TCRdb's copy carries only in-frame clones and drops some. The data hold 130,000 or so clones, with around 80% observed a single time. The clonotype originates from a woman aged 45 to 65 in good health and CMV-seropositive. Specimen: PBMCs. The rearrangement uses TRBV4-2 and TRBJ2-7; 8 nucleotides align to TRBD2. In nucleotides, the CDR3 is TGTGCCAGCAGCCAAGATAGGGGGGTTAGCGGGGTGTACTACGAGCAGTACTTC. Translation gives CASSQDRGVSGVYYEQYF.